This T cell receptor (beta chain) appears in the sequencing data of a study of PD-1 blockade in classical Hodgkin lymphoma. Study outcomes and limitations: Partial responders and progressors had significantly lower baseline TCR diversity. What caused the repertoire differences, perhaps disease activity or prior therapy, remains undefined. By C4D1 there was a significant rise in CD4+ TCR diversity but not in CD8+ TCR diversity.

As regards this clone: Its specificity is unknown.

Relapse after autologous stem cell transplantation occurred in every patient, and brentuximab vedotin exposure varied. Patients had relapsed/refractory classical Hodgkin lymphoma with complete response, partial response or progressive disease as best response. Repertoires were generated with immunoSEQ multiplex PCR, while TCRdb's copy carries only in-frame clones and drops some. The data contain about 42,000 clones, 71% of them singletons. This CDR3 has 13 amino acids. The V and J ends lost 7 bases and 8 bases, in that order; junction bases with no gene match: 9. Germline lookup yields CDR1 SQVTM and CDR2 ANQGSEA.

The sample here was peripheral blood mononuclear cells (PBMCs), taken at baseline. V gene TRBV29-1 combines with J gene TRBJ1-2; the match to TRBD1 covers 11 bases. The TCR originated in a human donor with classical Hodgkin lymphoma. Written as DNA, the CDR3 is TGCAGCGCCCCAGGACAGGGGGCAGAAGGCTACACCTTC. This translates into CSAPGQGAEGYTF.